The clone carrying this TCR beta chain was recorded at least ten times. What it recognizes is unknown. The entry originates in a study of neurological immune-mediated disorders. Study conclusions and caveats: The level of TCR clonal expansion was highest in patients with HTLV-1-associated myelopathy and lowest in multiple sclerosis, where it fell below the level seen in healthy controls.

The length of the CDR3 is 13 residues. V was clipped by 1 base and J by 4 bases, with 10 bases between them. Germline V gene data show CDR1 as SQVTM and CDR2 as ANQGSEA. cDNA synthesis was performed by 5'RACE with 10-nucleotide random UMIs. A single record per CDR3 protein comes from TCRdb applying MiXCR to the 5' RACE reads. The sample includes tens of thousands of distinct CDR3 sequences, 13% to 15% of them seen just once. This sequence joins TRBV29-1 and TRBJ2-5; a possible D gene is TRBD1 (6 bases). The TCR originated in a woman aged 45-65 years with HTLV-1-associated myelopathy (HAM/TSP). The sequenced sample was PBMCs. The CDR3: CSVEGRGRETQYF. The CDR3 bases are TGCAGCGTTGAAGGCAGGGGAAGAGAGACCCAGTACTTC.